This TCR beta chain was found in a study of blood T cell repertoires in COVID-19. With V trimmed by 5 bases and J by 6 bases, 8 bases remained unmatched. CDR3 size: 15 residues. Germline CDR1 reads SGHTA; CDR2 reads FQGTGA. Participants were aged about 18 to 90 years from about 25 US areas. This clone was detected a few times. Clones were sequenced by immunoSEQ multiplex PCR, and TCRdb holds only the in-frame ones, with some missing. The profile shows 350,000 to 400,000 clones, 88% of them singletons. The chain joins TRBV7-3 to TRBJ2-2; 8 nucleotides agree with TRBD2. The TCR comes from a woman younger than 30 who had recovered from COVID-19. Sequenced input: PBMCs or T cells enriched from blood (not recorded which). The CDR3 sequence is CASSSTGTSAGELFF. The CDR3 DNA follows: TGTGCCAGCAGCAGTACCGGGACTAGTGCCGGGGAGCTGTTTTTT.